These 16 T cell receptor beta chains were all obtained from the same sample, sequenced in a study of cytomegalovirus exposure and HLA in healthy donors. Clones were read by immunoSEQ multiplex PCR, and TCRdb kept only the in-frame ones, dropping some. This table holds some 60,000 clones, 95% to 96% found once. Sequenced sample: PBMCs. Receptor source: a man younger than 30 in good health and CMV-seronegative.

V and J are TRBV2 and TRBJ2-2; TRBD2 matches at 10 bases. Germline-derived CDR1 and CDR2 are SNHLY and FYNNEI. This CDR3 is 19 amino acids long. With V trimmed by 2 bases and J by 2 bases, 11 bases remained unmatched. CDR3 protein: CASSEPGVAGGKNTGELFF. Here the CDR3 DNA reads TGTGCCAGCAGTGAACCCGGGGTAGCGGGAGGAAAAAACACCGGGGAGCTGTTTTTT.

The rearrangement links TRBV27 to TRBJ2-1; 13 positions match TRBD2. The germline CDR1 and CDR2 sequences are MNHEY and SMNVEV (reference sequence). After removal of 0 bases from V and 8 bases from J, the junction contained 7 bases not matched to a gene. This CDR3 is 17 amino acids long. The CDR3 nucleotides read TGTGCCAGCAGTTTATCCTACGGGACTAGCGGGAAGGATGAGCAGTTCTTC. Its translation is CASSLSYGTSGKDEQFF.

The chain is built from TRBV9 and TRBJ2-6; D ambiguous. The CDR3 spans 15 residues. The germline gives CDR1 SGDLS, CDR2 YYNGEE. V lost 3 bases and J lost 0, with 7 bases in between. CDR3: CASSGHGSGANVLTF. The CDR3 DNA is TGTGCCAGCAGCGGCCACGGCTCTGGGGCCAACGTCCTGACTTTC.

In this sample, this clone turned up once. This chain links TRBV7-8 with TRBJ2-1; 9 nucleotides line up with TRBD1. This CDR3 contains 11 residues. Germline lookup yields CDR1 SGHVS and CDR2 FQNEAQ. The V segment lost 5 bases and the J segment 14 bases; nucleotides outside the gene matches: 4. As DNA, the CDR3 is TGTGCCAGCAGCGCCGGGACAGGGAAGTTCTTC. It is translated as CASSAGTGKFF.

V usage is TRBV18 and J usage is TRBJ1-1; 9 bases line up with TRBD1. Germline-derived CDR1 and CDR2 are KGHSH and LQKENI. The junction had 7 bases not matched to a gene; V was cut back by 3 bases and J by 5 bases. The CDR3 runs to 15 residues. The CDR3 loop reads CASSPANRGRTEAFF. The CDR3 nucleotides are TGTGCCAGCTCACCCGCAAACAGGGGGCGAACTGAAGCTTTCTTT.

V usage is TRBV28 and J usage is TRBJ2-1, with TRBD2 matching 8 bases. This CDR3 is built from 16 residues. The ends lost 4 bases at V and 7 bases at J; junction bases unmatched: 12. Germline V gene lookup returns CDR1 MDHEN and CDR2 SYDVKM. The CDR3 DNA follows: TGTGCCAGCAGTTCCCCCGTGACGGGAGGGCCGAATGAGCAGTTCTTC. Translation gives CASSSPVTGGPNEQFF.

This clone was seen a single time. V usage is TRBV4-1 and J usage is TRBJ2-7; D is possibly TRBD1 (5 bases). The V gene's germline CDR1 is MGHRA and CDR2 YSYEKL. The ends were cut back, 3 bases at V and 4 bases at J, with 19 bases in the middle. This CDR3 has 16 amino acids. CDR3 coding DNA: TGCGCCAGCAGCCACAATAAGGGGCTAGAAGGGTACGAGCAGTACTTC. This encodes CASSHNKGLEGYEQYF.

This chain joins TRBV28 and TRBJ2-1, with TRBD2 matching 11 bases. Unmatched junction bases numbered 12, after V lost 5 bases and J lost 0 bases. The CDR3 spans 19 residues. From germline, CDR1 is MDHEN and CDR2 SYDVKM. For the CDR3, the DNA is TGTGCCAGCAGTGGGGAGACTAGCGGGGCCGTCTACTCCTACAATGAGCAGTTCTTC. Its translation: CASSGETSGAVYSYNEQFF. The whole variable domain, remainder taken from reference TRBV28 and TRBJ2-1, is DVKVTQSSRYLVKRTGEKVFLECVQDMDHENMFWYRQDPGLGLRLIYFSYDVKMKEKGDIPEGYSVSREKKERFSLILESASTNQTSMYLCASSGETSGAVYSYNEQFFGPGTRLTVL.

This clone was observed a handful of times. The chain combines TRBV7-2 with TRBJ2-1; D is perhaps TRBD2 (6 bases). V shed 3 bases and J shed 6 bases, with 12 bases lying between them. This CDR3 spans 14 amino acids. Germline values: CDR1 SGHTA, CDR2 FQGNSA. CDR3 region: CASSFGGPRNEQFF. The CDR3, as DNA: TGTGCCAGCAGCTTCGGGGGACCTCGCAATGAGCAGTTCTTC.

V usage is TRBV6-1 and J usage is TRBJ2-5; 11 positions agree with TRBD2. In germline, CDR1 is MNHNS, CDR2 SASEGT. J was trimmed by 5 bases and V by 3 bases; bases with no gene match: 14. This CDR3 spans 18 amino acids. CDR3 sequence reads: CASSDRRLAGILWETQYF. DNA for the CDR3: TGTGCCAGCAGTGACCGTAGACTAGCGGGAATCCTCTGGGAGACCCAGTACTTC.

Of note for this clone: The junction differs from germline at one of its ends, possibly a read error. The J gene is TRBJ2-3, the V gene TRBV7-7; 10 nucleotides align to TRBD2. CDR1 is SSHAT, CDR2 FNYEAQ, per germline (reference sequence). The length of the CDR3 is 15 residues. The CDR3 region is CASSLGLAGADTQYF. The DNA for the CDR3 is TGTGCTAGCAGCTTAGGGCTAGCGGGAGCAGATACGCAGTATTTT.

CDR3 DNA sequence: TGTGCCAGCAGTCTCGACAGAAAAAACATTCAGTACTTC. Amino acids: CASSLDRKNIQYF. This sequence joins TRBV27 and TRBJ2-4; D is possibly TRBD1 (5 bases). Looked up from germline, CDR1 is MNHEY and CDR2 is SMNVEV (reference sequence). This CDR3 is 13 amino acids long. The V end was cut by 5 bases, the J end by 4 bases, with 9 bases between.

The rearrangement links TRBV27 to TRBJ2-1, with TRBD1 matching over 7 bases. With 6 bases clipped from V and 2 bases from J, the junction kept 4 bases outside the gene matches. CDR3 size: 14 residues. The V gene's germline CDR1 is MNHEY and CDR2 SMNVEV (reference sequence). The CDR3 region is CASRPGQPYNEQFF. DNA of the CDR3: TGTGCCAGCAGGCCGGGACAGCCCTACAATGAGCAGTTCTTC.

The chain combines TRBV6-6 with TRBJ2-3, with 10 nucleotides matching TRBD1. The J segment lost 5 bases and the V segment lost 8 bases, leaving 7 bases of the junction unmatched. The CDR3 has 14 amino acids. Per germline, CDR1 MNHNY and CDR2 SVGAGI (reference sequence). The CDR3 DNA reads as TGTGCCAGCGCGTGGGGACAGGGGCGAGATACGCAGTATTTT. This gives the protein CASAWGQGRDTQYF.

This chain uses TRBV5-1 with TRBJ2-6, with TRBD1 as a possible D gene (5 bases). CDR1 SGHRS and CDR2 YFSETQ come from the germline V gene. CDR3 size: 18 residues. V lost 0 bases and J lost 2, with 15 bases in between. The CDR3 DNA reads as TGCGCCAGCAGCTTGGTTCCAGGGAAGATCGCTGGGGCCAACGTCCTGACTTTC. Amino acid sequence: CASSLVPGKIAGANVLTF.

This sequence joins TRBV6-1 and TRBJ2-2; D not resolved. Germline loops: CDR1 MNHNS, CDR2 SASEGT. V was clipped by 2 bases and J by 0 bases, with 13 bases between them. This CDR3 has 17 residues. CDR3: CASSELFQAANTGELFF. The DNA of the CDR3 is TGTGCCAGCAGTGAACTCTTCCAGGCAGCGAACACCGGGGAGCTGTTTTTT.